This T cell receptor beta chain was retrieved from a study of Ad26.COV2.S vaccination and SARS-CoV-2 variants. The CDR3 totals 14 residues. Germline V gene data show CDR1 as SGHRS and CDR2 as YFSETQ. The ends were cut back, 4 bases at V and 3 bases at J, with 13 bases in the middle. Points on this clone: As yet, its antigen is unknown.

Treatment meaning: around 19 received Ad26.COV2.S at low or high dose, single or two shots; a few received placebo; per-sample allocation not given. Specimen acquisition occurred on day 63 following the initial vaccine or placebo injection. Spike of the Wuhan-strain SARS-CoV-2 was expressed by an Ad26 vector, which formed the vaccine. Repertoires were generated with immunoSEQ multiplex PCR, while TCRdb's copy carries only in-frame clones and drops some. The sample shows about 370,000 clones, 88% of them seen only once. Findings and limits, study-wide: Relative to placebo recipients, vaccine recipients exhibited elevated spike-specific TCR breadth. Possible underestimation of total T cell responses by the TCR breadth and depth analyses was noted.

The rearrangement joins TRBV5-1 to TRBJ1-1; D unclear. The sequencing used peripheral blood, collected in a trial of Ad26.COV2.S vaccine versus placebo. The source is a person aged 18-60 years who received the Ad26.COV2.S COVID-19 vaccine or a placebo. The CDR3 nucleotides are TGCGCCAGCAGCCCGGCCGGCGAGGACACTGAAGCTTTCTTT. Translated, it gives CASSPAGEDTEAFF.